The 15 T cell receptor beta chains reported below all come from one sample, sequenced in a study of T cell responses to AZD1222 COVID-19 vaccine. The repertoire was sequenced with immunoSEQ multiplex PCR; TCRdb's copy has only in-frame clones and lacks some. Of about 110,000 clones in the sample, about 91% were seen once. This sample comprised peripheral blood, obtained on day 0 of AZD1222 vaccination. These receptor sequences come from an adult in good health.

As DNA, the CDR3 is TGTGCCAGCAGTTTATCGTACGGGGTGGGCAACGAGCAGTACTTC. Its translation is CASSLSYGVGNEQYF. The chain couples TRBV27 to TRBJ2-7; perhaps TRBD2 as D (5 bases). Trimming left V 0 bases short and J 5 bases short, with 14 bases between. The CDR3 has 15 amino acids. Germline values: CDR1 MNHEY, CDR2 SMNVEV (reference sequence).

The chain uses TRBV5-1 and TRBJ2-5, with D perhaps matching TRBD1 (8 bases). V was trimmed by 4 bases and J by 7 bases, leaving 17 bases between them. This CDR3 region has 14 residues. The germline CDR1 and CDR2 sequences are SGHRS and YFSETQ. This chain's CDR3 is CASSPGQGGGTQYF. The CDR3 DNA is TGCGCCAGCAGCCCAGGACAGGGCGGGGGGACCCAGTACTTC.

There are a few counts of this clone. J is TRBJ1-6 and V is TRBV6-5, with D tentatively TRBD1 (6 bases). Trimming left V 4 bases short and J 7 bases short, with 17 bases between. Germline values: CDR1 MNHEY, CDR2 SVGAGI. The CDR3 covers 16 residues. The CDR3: CASSSPRRGGNSPLHF. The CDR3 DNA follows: TGTGCCAGCAGTTCCCCCCGAAGGGGGGGAAATTCACCCCTCCACTTT.

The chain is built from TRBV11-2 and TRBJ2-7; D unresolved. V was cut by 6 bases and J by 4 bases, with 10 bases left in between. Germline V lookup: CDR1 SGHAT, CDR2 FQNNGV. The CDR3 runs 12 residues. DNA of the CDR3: TGTGCCAGCAGTCCCTCCGGGTACGAGCAGTACTTC. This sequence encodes CASSPSGYEQYF. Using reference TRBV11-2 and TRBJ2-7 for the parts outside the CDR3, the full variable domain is EAGVAQSPRYKIIEKRQSVAFWCNPISGHATLYWYQQILGQGPKLLIQFQNNGVVDDSQLPKDRFSAERLKGVDSTLKIQPAKLEDSAVYLCASSPSGYEQYFGPGTRLTVT.

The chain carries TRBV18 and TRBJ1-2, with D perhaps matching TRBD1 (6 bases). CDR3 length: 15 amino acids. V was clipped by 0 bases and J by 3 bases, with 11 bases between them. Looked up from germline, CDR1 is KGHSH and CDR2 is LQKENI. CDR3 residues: CASSPPGSGDYGYTF. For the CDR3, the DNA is TGTGCCAGCTCACCACCGGGGTCAGGGGACTATGGCTACACCTTC. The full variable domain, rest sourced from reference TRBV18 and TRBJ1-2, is NAGVMQNPRHLVRRRGQEARLRCSPMKGHSHVYWYRQLPEEGLKFMVYLQKENIIDESGMPKERFSAEFPKEGPSILRIQQVVRGDSAAYFCASSPPGSGDYGYTFGSGTRLTVV.

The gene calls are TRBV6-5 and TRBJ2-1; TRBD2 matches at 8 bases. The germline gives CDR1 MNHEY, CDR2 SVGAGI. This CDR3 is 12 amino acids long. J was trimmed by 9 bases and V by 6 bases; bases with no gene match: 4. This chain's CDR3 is CASSLSGGEQFF. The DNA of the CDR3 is TGTGCCAGCAGCCTGAGCGGGGGTGAGCAGTTCTTC.

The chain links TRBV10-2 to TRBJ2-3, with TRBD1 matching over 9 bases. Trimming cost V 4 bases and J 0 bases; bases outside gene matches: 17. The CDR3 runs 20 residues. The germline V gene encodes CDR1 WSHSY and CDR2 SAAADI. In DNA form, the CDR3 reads TGCGCCAGCAGTGTTCCAACAGGGGGCGCTTCGGGGGGTAGCACAGATACGCAGTATTTT. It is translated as CASSVPTGGASGGSTDTQYF.

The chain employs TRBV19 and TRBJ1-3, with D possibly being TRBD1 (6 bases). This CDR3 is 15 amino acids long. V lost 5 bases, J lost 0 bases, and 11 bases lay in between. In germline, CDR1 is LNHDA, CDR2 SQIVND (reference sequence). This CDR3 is CASSPKDSSGNTIYF. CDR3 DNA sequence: TGTGCCAGTAGTCCCAAGGACAGCTCTGGAAACACCATATATTTT.

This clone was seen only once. CDR3 nucleotides: TGTGCCAGCAGCTTGCCGGGATGGAACACTGAAGCTTTCTTT. Its protein product is CASSLPGWNTEAFF. This rearrangement joins TRBV5-8 to TRBJ1-1; D unclear. This CDR3 spans 14 amino acids. Germline loops: CDR1 SGHTS, CDR2 YDEGEE. The V end lost 1 base, the J end lost 1 base, and 8 bases lay between the germline ends.

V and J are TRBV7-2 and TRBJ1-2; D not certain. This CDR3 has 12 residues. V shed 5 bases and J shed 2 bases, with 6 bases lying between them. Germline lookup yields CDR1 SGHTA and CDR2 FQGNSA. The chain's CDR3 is CASSPSNYGYTF. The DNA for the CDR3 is TGTGCCAGCAGCCCTTCGAACTATGGCTACACCTTC.

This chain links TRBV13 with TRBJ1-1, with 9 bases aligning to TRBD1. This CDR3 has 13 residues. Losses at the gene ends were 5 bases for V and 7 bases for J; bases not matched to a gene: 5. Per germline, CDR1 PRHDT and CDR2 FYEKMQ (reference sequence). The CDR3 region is CASSQGTGSEAFF. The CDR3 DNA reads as TGTGCCAGCAGCCAAGGGACAGGGAGTGAAGCTTTCTTT. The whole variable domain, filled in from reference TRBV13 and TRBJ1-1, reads AAGVIQSPRHLIKEKRETATLKCYPIPRHDTVYWYQQGPGQDPQFLISFYEKMQSDKGSIPDRFSAQQFSDYHSELNMSSLELGDSALYFCASSQGTGSEAFFGQGTRLTVV.

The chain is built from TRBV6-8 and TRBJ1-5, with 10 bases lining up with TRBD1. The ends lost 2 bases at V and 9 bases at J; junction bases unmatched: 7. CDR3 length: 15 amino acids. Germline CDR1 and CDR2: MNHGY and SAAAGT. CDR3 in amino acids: CASSYGDRGKGPQHF. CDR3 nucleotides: TGTGCCAGCAGTTACGGGGACAGGGGAAAAGGGCCCCAGCATTTT.

The CDR3: CASSLGAAGQGGTEAFF. DNA of the CDR3: TGTGCCAGCAGCTTAGGGGCCGCTGGACAGGGAGGAACTGAAGCTTTCTTT. This sequence joins TRBV11-3 and TRBJ1-1; 8 nucleotides agree with TRBD1. Germline CDR1 SGHNT, CDR2 YENEEA. Germline trimming cut 1 base from V and 5 bases from J; bases unmatched to any gene: 12. The length of the CDR3 is 17 residues. Supplemented by reference TRBV11-3 and TRBJ1-1, the full variable domain reads EAGVVQSPRYKIIEKKQPVAFWCNPISGHNTLYWYLQNLGQGPELLIRYENEEAVDDSQLPKDRFSAERLKGVDSTLKIQPAELGDSAVYLCASSLGAAGQGGTEAFFGQGTRLTVV.

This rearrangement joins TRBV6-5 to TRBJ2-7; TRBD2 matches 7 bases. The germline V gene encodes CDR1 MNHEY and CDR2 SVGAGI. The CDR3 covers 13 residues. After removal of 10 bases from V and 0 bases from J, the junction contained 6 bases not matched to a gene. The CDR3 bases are TGTGCCACCTTTAGCGGGCTCTCCTACGAGCAGTACTTC. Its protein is CATFSGLSYEQYF.

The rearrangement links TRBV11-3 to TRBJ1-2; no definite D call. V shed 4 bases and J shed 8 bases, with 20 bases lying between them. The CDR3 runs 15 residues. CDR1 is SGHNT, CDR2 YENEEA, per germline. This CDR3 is CASSSGPPGWGGYTF. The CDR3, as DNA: TGTGCCAGCAGCTCCGGACCTCCCGGATGGGGAGGCTACACCTTC.